This is a list of T cell receptor beta chains from one sample in a study of blood T cell repertoires in COVID-19. TCRdb keeps only in-frame clones here, not all; method: immunoSEQ multiplex PCR. In the table there are about 310,000 clones, about 91% of which are singletons. Sample: PBMCs or T cells enriched from blood (not recorded which). Receptor source: a woman in her forties who had recovered from COVID-19. The CDR3 runs from the conserved cysteine through the conserved F or W. The order of the fields is J gene, V gene, D gene, clone size, CDR3 DNA, CDR3 protein. A D gene is named only where the DNA matches it firmly. Clone size appears in some rows only: once, few, many, or a class for an expanded clone.

j_call: TRBJ2-3; v_call: TRBV6-5; d_call: -; clone_size: -; cdr3_nt: TGTGCCAGCAGTACTCCGACAGGTAGCACAGATACGCAGTATTTT; cdr3_aa: CASSTPTGSTDTQYF
j_call: TRBJ1-2; v_call: TRBV2; d_call: TRBD1; clone_size: -; cdr3_nt: TGTGCCAGCAGTGAAGCGCCGGGACAGGGGTCTGGCTACACCTTC; cdr3_aa: CASSEAPGQGSGYTF
j_call: TRBJ2-5; v_call: TRBV5-1; d_call: -; clone_size: -; cdr3_nt: TGCGCCAGCAGCTTGGTTCTACAAGAGACCCAGTACTTC; cdr3_aa: CASSLVLQETQYF
j_call: TRBJ1-1; v_call: TRBV10-3; d_call: -; clone_size: once; cdr3_nt: TGTGCCATCAGTGATAAAGAGGATTCCGAAGCTTTCTTT; cdr3_aa: CAISDKEDSEAFF
j_call: TRBJ2-3; v_call: TRBV24-1; d_call: -; clone_size: -; cdr3_nt: TGTGCCACCAGTGGGGCAGGTGAGGATACGCAGTATTTT; cdr3_aa: CATSGAGEDTQYF
j_call: TRBJ2-1; v_call: TRBV7-3; d_call: -; clone_size: -; cdr3_nt: TGTGCCAGCAGCTTAAGCAACGTAGACAATGAGCAGTTCTTC; cdr3_aa: CASSLSNVDNEQFF
j_call: TRBJ1-4; v_call: TRBV11-2; d_call: TRBD1; clone_size: -; cdr3_nt: TGTGCCAGCAGCTCGTGGACAGGGAATAATGAAAAACTGTTTTTT; cdr3_aa: CASSSWTGNNEKLFF
j_call: TRBJ2-5; v_call: TRBV13; d_call: TRBD1; clone_size: few; cdr3_nt: TGTGCCAGCAGCTCCCGGGACAGGGGACGAGAGACCCAGTACTTC; cdr3_aa: CASSSRDRGRETQYF
j_call: TRBJ2-2; v_call: TRBV19; d_call: -; clone_size: -; cdr3_nt: TGTGCCAGCCGGACTGTCGGGGAGCTGTTTTTT; cdr3_aa: CASRTVGELFF
j_call: TRBJ2-2; v_call: TRBV15; d_call: TRBD1; clone_size: -; cdr3_nt: TGTGCCACCAGCAGCTCGGACAGGGGAACCGGGGAGCTGTTTTTT; cdr3_aa: CATSSSDRGTGELFF
j_call: TRBJ1-2; v_call: TRBV7-2; d_call: TRBD1; clone_size: -; cdr3_nt: TGTGCCAGCAGCCTGGACAGGGGAGACGGGAGCTACACCTTC; cdr3_aa: CASSLDRGDGSYTF
j_call: TRBJ1-2; v_call: TRBV4-2; d_call: TRBD1; clone_size: -; cdr3_nt: TGTGCCAGCAGCCAAGTAGGACAGGGCGGCGGCTACACCTTC; cdr3_aa: CASSQVGQGGGYTF
j_call: TRBJ2-1; v_call: TRBV11-2; d_call: TRBD2; clone_size: -; cdr3_nt: TGTGCCAGCAGCCCGAGACTAGCGGGAGGGCCTGATGAGCAGTTCTTC; cdr3_aa: CASSPRLAGGPDEQFF
j_call: TRBJ2-2; v_call: TRBV4-3; d_call: TRBD2; clone_size: -; cdr3_nt: TGCGCCAGCAGCCAAGGGGGGCGGGGGGTTGGAAACACCGGGGAGCTGTTTTTT; cdr3_aa: CASSQGGRGVGNTGELFF
j_call: TRBJ2-2; v_call: TRBV12-3/TRBV12-4; d_call: -; clone_size: -; cdr3_nt: TGTGCCAGCAGGGACAGTTCCACCGGGGAGCTGTTTTTT; cdr3_aa: CASRDSSTGELFF
j_call: TRBJ2-1; v_call: TRBV18; d_call: -; clone_size: -; cdr3_nt: TGTGCCAGCTCACCGGACTTCTACAATGAGCAGTTCTTC; cdr3_aa: CASSPDFYNEQFF
j_call: TRBJ1-2; v_call: TRBV18; d_call: -; clone_size: -; cdr3_nt: TGTGCCAGCTCACCACAAGAGGAGGGCTACACCTTC; cdr3_aa: CASSPQEEGYTF